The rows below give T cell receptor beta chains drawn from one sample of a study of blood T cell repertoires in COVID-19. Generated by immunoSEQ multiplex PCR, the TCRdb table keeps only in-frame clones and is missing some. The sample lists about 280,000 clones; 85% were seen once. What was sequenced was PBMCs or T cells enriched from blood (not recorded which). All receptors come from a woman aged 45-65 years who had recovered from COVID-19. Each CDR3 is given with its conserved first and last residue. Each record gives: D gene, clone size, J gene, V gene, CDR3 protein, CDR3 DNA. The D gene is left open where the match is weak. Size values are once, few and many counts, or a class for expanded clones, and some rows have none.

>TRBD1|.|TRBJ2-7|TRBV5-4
CASSSRDRGLSYEQYF
TGTGCCAGCAGCAGCCGGGACAGGGGTTTATCCTACGAGCAGTACTTC
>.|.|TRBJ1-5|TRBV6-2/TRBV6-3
CASSYSGALSNQPQHF
TGTGCCAGCAGTTACTCGGGCGCCCTTAGCAATCAGCCCCAGCATTTT
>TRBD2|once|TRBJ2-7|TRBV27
CASTREAYGSYEQYF
TGTGCCAGCACCCGGGAGGCCTACGGCTCCTACGAGCAGTACTTC
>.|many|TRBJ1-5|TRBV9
CASSVGAGPETQHF
TGTGCCAGCAGCGTAGGGGCAGGGCCCGAGACCCAGCATTTT
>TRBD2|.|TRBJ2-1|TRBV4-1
CASSQGVLAGAYNEQFF
TGCGCCAGCAGCCAGGGAGTACTAGCGGGGGCCTACAATGAGCAGTTCTTC
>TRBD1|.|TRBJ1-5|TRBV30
CAWSVDRGGQPQHF
TGTGCCTGGAGTGTAGACAGGGGTGGTCAGCCCCAGCATTTT
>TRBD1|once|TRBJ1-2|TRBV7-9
CASSSTDRSYGYTF
TGTGCCAGCAGCTCCACGGACAGGTCCTATGGCTACACCTTC
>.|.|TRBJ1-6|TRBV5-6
CASSLAGAASSLHF
TGTGCCAGCAGCTTGGCTGGGGCGGCCTCGTCCCTCCACTTT
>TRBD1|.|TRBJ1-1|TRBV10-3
CAIAATGVMNTEAFF
TGTGCCATCGCAGCGACAGGGGTCATGAACACTGAAGCTTTCTTT
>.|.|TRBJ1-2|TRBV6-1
CASSEGTSGDGYTF
TGTGCCAGCAGTGAGGGGACATCAGGGGACGGCTACACCTTC
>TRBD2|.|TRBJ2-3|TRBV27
CASNGGREGPDTQYF
TGTGCCAGCAACGGGGGGCGGGAGGGGCCAGATACGCAGTATTTT
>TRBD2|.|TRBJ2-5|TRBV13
CASSSLAGGLRTQYF
TGTGCCAGCAGCTCGCTAGCGGGGGGGCTTCGGACCCAGTACTTC
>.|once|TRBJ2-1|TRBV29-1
CSVDVLSYNEQFF
TGCAGCGTTGATGTCCTTTCCTACAATGAGCAGTTCTTC
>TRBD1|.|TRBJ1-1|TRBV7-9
CASSLFPGQMNTEAFF
TGTGCCAGCAGCTTATTCCCGGGACAGATGAACACTGAAGCTTTCTTT
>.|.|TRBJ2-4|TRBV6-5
CASAREGVGYIQYF
TGTGCCAGCGCGAGGGAAGGAGTGGGATACATTCAGTACTTC
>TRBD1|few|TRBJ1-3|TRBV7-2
CASSSNTGTGKDTIYF
TGTGCCAGCAGCTCAAATACCGGGACAGGGAAAGACACCATATATTTT
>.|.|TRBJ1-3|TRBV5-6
CASSSQGSGNTIYF
TGTGCCAGCAGCTCACAGGGATCTGGAAACACCATATATTTT
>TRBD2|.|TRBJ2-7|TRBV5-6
CASSRIRTRATYEQYF
TGTGCCAGCAGCCGTATTAGGACTAGGGCGACCTACGAGCAGTACTTC
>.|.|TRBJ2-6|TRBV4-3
CASSQDQGTGANVLTF
TGCGCCAGCAGCCAAGATCAGGGGACTGGGGCCAACGTCCTGACTTTC
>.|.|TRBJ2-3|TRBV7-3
CASSLKAGAGTDTQYF
TGTGCCAGCAGCTTAAAGGCGGGGGCTGGGACAGATACGCAGTATTTT
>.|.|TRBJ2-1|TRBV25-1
CASSEPTGLGRNEQFF
TGTGCCAGCAGTGAACCAACAGGGTTAGGTAGGAATGAGCAGTTCTTC
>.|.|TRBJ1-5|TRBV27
CASGPQGEGNQPQHF
TGTGCCAGCGGACCGCAGGGTGAGGGCAATCAGCCCCAGCATTTT
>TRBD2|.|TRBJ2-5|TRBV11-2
CASSLGGSFQETQYF
TGTGCCAGCAGCTTGGGGGGGTCTTTCCAAGAGACCCAGTACTTC
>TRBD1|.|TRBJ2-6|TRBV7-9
CASSDRVGANVLTF
TGTGCCAGCAGCGACAGGGTTGGGGCCAACGTCCTGACTTTC
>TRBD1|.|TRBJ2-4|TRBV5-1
CASSTGTGDAKNIQYF
TGCGCCAGCAGCACCGGGACAGGGGATGCCAAAAACATTCAGTACTTC
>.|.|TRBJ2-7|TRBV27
CASALPGLPYEQYF
TGTGCCAGCGCCTTACCGGGACTTCCCTACGAGCAGTACTTC
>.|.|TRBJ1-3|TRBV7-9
CASSLALNGNTIYF
TGTGCCAGCAGCTTAGCACTGAATGGAAACACCATATATTTT
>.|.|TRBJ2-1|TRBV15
CATSRDRRLGYNEQFF
TGTGCCACCAGCAGAGATCGTCGACTAGGGTACAATGAGCAGTTCTTC
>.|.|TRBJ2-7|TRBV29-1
CSVRANEQYF
TGCAGCGTCCGAGCTAACGAGCAGTACTTC